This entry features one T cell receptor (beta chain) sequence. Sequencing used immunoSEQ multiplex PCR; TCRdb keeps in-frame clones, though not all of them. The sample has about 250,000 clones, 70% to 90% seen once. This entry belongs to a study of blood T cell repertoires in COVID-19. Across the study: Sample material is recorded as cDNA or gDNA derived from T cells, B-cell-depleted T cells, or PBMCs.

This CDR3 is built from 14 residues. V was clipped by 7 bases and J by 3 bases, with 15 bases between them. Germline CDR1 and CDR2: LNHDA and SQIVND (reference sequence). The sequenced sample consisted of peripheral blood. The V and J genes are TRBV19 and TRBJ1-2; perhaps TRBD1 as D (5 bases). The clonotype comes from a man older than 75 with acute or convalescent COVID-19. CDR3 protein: CASTDPGRDYGYTF. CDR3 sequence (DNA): TGTGCCAGTACCGACCCCGGCAGGGACTATGGCTACACCTTC.